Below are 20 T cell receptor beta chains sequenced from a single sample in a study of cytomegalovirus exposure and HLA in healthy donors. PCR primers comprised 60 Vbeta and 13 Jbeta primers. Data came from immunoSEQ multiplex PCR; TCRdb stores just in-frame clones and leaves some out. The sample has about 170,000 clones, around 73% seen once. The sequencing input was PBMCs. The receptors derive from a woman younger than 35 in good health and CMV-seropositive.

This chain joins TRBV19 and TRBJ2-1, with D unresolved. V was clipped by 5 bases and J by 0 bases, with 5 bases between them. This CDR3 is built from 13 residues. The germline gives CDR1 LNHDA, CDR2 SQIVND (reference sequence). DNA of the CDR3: TGTGCCAGTAGTGAGGACTCCTACAATGAGCAGTTCTTC. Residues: CASSEDSYNEQFF.

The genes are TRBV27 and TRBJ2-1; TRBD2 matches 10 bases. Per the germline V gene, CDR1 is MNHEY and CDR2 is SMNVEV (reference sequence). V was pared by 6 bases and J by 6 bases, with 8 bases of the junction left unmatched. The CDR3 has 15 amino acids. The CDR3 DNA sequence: TGTGCCAGCAGGCTAACTAGCGGGACGGGCAATGAGCAGTTCTTC. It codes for CASRLTSGTGNEQFF.

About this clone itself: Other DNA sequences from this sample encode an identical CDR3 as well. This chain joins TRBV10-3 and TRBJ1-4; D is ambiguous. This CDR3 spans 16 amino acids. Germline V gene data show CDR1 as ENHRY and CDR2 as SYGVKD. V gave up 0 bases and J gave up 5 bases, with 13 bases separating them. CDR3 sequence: CAISESGQVPNEKLFF. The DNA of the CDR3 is TGTGCCATCAGTGAGTCGGGCCAGGTCCCGAATGAAAAACTGTTTTTT.

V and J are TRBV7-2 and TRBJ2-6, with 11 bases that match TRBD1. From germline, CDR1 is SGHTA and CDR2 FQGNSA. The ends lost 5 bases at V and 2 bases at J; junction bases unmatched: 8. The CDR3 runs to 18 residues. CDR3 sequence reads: CASSHRDRGTAGANVLTF. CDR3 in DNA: TGTGCCAGCAGCCACCGGGACAGGGGGACGGCTGGGGCCAACGTCCTGACTTTC.

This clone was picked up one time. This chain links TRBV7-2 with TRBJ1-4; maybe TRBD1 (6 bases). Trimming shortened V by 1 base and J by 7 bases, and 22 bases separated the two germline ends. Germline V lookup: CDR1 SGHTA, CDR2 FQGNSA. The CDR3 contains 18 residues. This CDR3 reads CASSLVGGGRIVIEKLFF. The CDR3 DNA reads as TGTGCCAGCAGCTTAGTTGGTGGGGGCCGTATTGTTATTGAAAAACTGTTTTTT.

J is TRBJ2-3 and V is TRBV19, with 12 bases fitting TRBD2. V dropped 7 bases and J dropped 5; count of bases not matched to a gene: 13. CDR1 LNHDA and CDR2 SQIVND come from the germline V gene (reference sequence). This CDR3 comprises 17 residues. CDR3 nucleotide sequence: TGTGCCAGTAAAGACGGGGCGCTAGCGGGGGGGATAGATACGCAGTATTTT. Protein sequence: CASKDGALAGGIDTQYF.

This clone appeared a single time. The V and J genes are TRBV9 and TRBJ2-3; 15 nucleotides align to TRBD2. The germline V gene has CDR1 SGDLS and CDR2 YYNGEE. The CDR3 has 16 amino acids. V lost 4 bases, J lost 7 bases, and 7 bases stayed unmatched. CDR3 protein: CASSPGTSGGRNTQYF. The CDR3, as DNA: TGTGCCAGCAGCCCTGGGACTAGCGGGGGGCGGAATACGCAGTATTTT. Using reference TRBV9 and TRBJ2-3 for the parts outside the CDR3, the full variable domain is DSGVTQTPKHLITATGQRVTLRCSPRSGDLSVYWYQQSLDQGLQFLIQYYNGEERAKGNILERFSAQQFPDLHSELNLSSLELGDSALYFCASSPGTSGGRNTQYFGPGTRLTVL.

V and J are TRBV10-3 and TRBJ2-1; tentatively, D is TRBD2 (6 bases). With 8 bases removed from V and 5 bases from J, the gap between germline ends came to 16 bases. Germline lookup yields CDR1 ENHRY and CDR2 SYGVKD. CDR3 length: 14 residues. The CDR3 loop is CAILGGAGDNEQFF. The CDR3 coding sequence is TGTGCCATCCTTGGAGGGGCAGGTGACAATGAGCAGTTCTTC.

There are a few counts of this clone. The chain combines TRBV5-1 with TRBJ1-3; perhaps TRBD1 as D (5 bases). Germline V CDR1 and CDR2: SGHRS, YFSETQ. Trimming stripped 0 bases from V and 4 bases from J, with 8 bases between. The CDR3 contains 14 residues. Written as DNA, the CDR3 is TGCGCCAGCAGCTTGGGCCAGGGCGGAAACACCATATATTTT. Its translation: CASSLGQGGNTIYF.

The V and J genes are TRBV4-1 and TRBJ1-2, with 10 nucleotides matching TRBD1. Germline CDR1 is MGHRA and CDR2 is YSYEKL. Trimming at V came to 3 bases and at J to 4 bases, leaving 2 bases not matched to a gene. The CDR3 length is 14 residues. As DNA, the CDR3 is TGCGCCAGCAGCCAGACAGGGGGCCTCTATGGCTACACCTTC. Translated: CASSQTGGLYGYTF.

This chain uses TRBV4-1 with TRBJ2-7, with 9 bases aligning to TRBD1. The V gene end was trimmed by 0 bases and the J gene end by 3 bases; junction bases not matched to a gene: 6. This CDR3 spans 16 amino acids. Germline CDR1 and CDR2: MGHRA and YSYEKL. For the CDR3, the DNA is TGCGCCAGCAGCCAAGATCGTGACAGGGGGAACTACGAGCAGTACTTC. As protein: CASSQDRDRGNYEQYF.

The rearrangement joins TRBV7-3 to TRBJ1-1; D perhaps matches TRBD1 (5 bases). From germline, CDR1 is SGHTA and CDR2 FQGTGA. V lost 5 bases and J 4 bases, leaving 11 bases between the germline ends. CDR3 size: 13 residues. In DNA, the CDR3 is TGTGCCAGCAGCCCCGGGGGGGGCACTGAAGCTTTCTTT. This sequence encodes CASSPGGGTEAFF.

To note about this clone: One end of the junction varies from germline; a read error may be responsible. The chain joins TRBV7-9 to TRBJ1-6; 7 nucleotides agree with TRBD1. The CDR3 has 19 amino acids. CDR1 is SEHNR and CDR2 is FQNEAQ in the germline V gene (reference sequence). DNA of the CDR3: TGTTCCAGCAGCTTTACCAGGGGGTCTGCCGGCTCCTATAATTCACCCCTCCACTTT. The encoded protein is CSSSFTRGSAGSYNSPLHF.

The CDR3 region is CASRDPRANTEAFF. The CDR3 DNA follows: TGTGCCAGCAGGGACCCCAGGGCGAACACTGAAGCTTTCTTT. This chain connects TRBV2 to TRBJ1-1; D possibly corresponds to TRBD1 (5 bases). V gave up 6 bases and J gave up 1 base, with 12 bases separating them. The CDR3 has 14 residues. The germline V gene has CDR1 SNHLY and CDR2 FYNNEI.

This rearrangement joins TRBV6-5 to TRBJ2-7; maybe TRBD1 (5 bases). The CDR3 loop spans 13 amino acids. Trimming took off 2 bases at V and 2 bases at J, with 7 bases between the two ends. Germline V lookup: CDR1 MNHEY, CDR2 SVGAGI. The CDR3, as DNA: TGTGCCAGCAGTTACGGGGCGACCTACGAGCAGTACTTC. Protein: CASSYGATYEQYF.

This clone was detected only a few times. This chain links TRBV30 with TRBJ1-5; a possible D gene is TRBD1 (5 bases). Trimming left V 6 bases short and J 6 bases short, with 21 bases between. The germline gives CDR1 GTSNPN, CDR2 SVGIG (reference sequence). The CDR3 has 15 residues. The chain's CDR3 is CACRQKGDLAQPQHF. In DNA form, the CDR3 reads TGTGCCTGCCGCCAAAAAGGGGACTTGGCTCAGCCCCAGCATTTT.

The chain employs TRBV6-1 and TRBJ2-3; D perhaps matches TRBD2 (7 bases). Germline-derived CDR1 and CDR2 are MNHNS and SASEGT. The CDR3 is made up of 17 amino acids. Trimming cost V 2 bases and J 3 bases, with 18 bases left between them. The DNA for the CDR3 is TGTGCCAGCAGTGAATCTAAGGGGGGGCTAGTGACAGATACGCAGTATTTT. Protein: CASSESKGGLVTDTQYF.

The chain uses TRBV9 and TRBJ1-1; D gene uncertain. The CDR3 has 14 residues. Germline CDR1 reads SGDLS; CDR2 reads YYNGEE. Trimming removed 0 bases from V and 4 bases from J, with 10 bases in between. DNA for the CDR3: TGTGCCAGCAGCGTAGCGGAGGCGGGCACTGAAGCTTTCTTT. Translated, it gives CASSVAEAGTEAFF.

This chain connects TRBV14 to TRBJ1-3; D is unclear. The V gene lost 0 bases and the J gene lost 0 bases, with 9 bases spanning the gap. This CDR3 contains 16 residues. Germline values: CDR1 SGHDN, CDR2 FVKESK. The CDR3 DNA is TGTGCCAGCAGCCAAGAAATACCGAGCTCTGGAAACACCATATATTTT. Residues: CASSQEIPSSGNTIYF.

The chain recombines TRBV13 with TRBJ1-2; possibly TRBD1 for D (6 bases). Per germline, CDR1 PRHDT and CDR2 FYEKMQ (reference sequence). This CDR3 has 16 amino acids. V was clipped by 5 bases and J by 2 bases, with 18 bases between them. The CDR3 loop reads CASSRFQGLINYGYTF. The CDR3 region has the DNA TGTGCCAGCAGCCGATTTCAGGGGTTAATAAACTATGGCTACACCTTC.